One sample yielded the 25 T cell receptor beta chains listed below, sequenced in a study of blood T cell repertoires in COVID-19 (dated by TCRdb to the early 2020s). The library was built by means of the immunoSEQ multiplex PCR assay. Drawn from immuneACCESS, this table holds only the in-frame rearrangements with V and J called that TCRdb kept. Clones are partly lost; checked studies trace under half to an unresolved V gene and leave the rest unexplained. This sample has fewer than 250,000 clones in its table, and 70% to 90% of those were observed once. Approximately 4% of the sample goes to the ten largest clones. Sequencing was done on a sample of peripheral blood. The source is a human donor in a cohort sampled during active COVID-19.

J is TRBJ1-1 and V is TRBV28; D might be TRBD1 (6 bases). Trimming took off 6 bases at V and 4 bases at J, with 12 bases between the two ends. Germline values: CDR1 MDHEN, CDR2 SYDVKM. The length of the CDR3 is 13 residues. The CDR3 protein is CASSGQPSTEAFF. The DNA for the CDR3 is TGTGCCAGCAGCGGACAGCCGAGCACTGAAGCTTTCTTT.

In its sample, this clone was seen once. This rearrangement joins TRBV28 to TRBJ2-7; 7 nucleotides match TRBD1. Germline values: CDR1 MDHEN, CDR2 SYDVKM. This CDR3 contains 13 residues. V was clipped by 7 bases and J by 6 bases; unmatched bases: 9. The DNA for the CDR3 is TGTGCCAGCAACCGTGACAGGGTGGGCGAGCAGTACTTC. This sequence encodes CASNRDRVGEQYF. Looking up the rest from reference TRBV28 and TRBJ2-7 gives the full variable domain: DVKVTQSSRYLVKRTGEKVFLECVQDMDHENMFWYRQDPGLGLRLIYFSYDVKMKEKGDIPEGYSVSREKKERFSLILESASTNQTSMYLCASNRDRVGEQYFGPGTRLTVT.

This clone has a single count. The rearrangement links TRBV4-3 to TRBJ1-2; maybe TRBD1 (6 bases). This CDR3 comprises 14 residues. Trimming stripped 3 bases from V and 3 bases from J, with 11 bases between. The germline CDR1 and CDR2 sequences are LGHNA and YSLEER. The CDR3 DNA follows: TGCGCCAGCAGCCAGAGGACAGTTCACTATGGCTACACCTTC. Translated: CASSQRTVHYGYTF.

The rearrangement links TRBV4-3 to TRBJ2-1; TRBD1 aligns across 7 bases. Trimming removed 0 bases from V and 5 bases from J; junction bases left unmatched: 7. Per germline, CDR1 LGHNA and CDR2 YSLEER. This CDR3 spans 16 amino acids. For the CDR3, the DNA is TGCGCCAGCAGCCAAGATCACTGGACAGGTAACAATGAGCAGTTCTTC. As protein: CASSQDHWTGNNEQFF.

The rearrangement uses TRBV7-2 and TRBJ2-7; D is unclear. CDR1 is SGHTA, CDR2 FQGNSA, per germline. The CDR3 extends over 16 amino acids. V lost 5 bases and J 0 bases, leaving 17 bases between the germline ends. The CDR3 is CASSPNLKTSSYEQYF. The CDR3 bases are TGTGCCAGCAGCCCGAATCTGAAAACGAGCTCCTACGAGCAGTACTTC. Full variable domain (outside the CDR3, taken from reference TRBV7-2 and TRBJ2-7): GAGVSQSPSNKVTEKGKDVELRCDPISGHTALYWYRQSLGQGLEFLIYFQGNSAPDKSGLPSDRFSAERTGGSVSTLTIQRTQQEDSAVYLCASSPNLKTSSYEQYFGPGTRLTVT.

The chain joins TRBV2 to TRBJ2-6, with 8 nucleotides matching TRBD1. The CDR3 covers 15 residues. Germline loops: CDR1 SNHLY, CDR2 FYNNEI. After removal of 4 bases from V and 2 bases from J, the junction contained 1 base not matched to a gene. CDR3 DNA: TGTGCCAGCAGTGCGGACAGGGCTGGGGCCAACGTCCTGACTTTC. Residues: CASSADRAGANVLTF.

V is TRBV5-4 and J is TRBJ1-1; D is unresolved. Germline CDR1 SGHNT, CDR2 YYREEE (reference sequence). The V end was cut by 2 bases, the J end by 5 bases, with 10 bases between. The CDR3 contains 13 residues. CDR3 sequence: CASSFGRITEAFF. CDR3 in DNA: TGTGCCAGCAGCTTCGGGAGGATAACTGAAGCTTTCTTT.

The genes are TRBV28 and TRBJ2-1; TRBD1 aligns across 10 bases. The CDR3 runs to 16 residues. Germline lookup yields CDR1 MDHEN and CDR2 SYDVKM. V trimming: 6 bases; J trimming: 6 bases; junction bases outside the gene matches: 11. In DNA form, the CDR3 reads TGTGCCAGCAGCCGACAGGGACAGGGGAAGATCAATGAGCAGTTCTTC. Translation: CASSRQGQGKINEQFF. Using reference TRBV28 and TRBJ2-1 for the parts outside the CDR3, the full variable domain is DVKVTQSSRYLVKRTGEKVFLECVQDMDHENMFWYRQDPGLGLRLIYFSYDVKMKEKGDIPEGYSVSREKKERFSLILESASTNQTSMYLCASSRQGQGKINEQFFGPGTRLTVL.

The chain combines TRBV3-1 (or the pseudogene TRBV3-2) with TRBJ2-3, with 8 bases fitting TRBD2. This CDR3 is built from 14 residues. V was clipped by 11 bases and J by 4 bases; unmatched bases: 11. CDR1 and CDR2 from the germline V gene are LGHDT and YNNKEL (reference sequence). CDR3 amino acids: CAVGFDGGADTQYF. CDR3 DNA: TGTGCCGTTGGATTTGACGGGGGGGCAGATACGCAGTATTTT.

The chain recombines TRBV2 with TRBJ2-7, with 12 bases fitting TRBD1. This CDR3 has 14 amino acids. Germline assignment: CDR1 SNHLY and CDR2 FYNNEI. The trim removed 4 bases at V and 5 bases at J, leaving 3 bases unmatched. The CDR3 DNA follows: TGTGCCAGCAGTGGGGACAGGGGGCCCGACGAGCAGTACTTC. Its protein product is CASSGDRGPDEQYF.

CDR3 sequence reads: CASSYLTGQSNVYNEQFF. CDR3 DNA sequence: TGTGCCAGCAGTTACTTGACGGGACAGTCAAACGTTTACAATGAGCAGTTCTTC. The rearrangement joins TRBV6-2 or TRBV6-3 to TRBJ2-1; 7 bases map to TRBD1. V lost 1 base to trimming and J lost 4 bases; unmatched junction nucleotides: 13. The CDR3 has 18 residues. Per germline, CDR1 MNHEY and CDR2 SVGEGT.

The chain links TRBV7-2 to TRBJ2-3, with TRBD2 matching 8 bases. Germline V CDR1 and CDR2: SGHTA, FQGNSA. V was clipped by 7 bases and J by 3 bases; unmatched bases: 6. This CDR3 is 14 amino acids long. DNA of the CDR3: TGTGCCAGCACCACGGGAGGGGAAACAGATACGCAGTATTTT. This sequence encodes CASTTGGETDTQYF. Full variable domain (remainder filled in from reference TRBV7-2 and TRBJ2-3): GAGVSQSPSNKVTEKGKDVELRCDPISGHTALYWYRQSLGQGLEFLIYFQGNSAPDKSGLPSDRFSAERTGGSVSTLTIQRTQQEDSAVYLCASTTGGETDTQYFGPGTRLTVL.

Turning to this clone: One junction end disagrees with the germline gene, perhaps due to a read error. The chain recombines TRBV19 with TRBJ2-1; D might be TRBD2 (6 bases). CDR1 LNHDA and CDR2 SQIVND come from the germline V gene (reference sequence). This CDR3 is built from 15 residues. This chain's CDR3 is CASSGGSSSYNEQFF. CDR3 in DNA: TGTGCGAGTAGTGGAGGGAGTTCCTCCTACAATGAGCAGTTCTTC.

This clone has ten or more counts. The chain carries TRBV4-2 and TRBJ2-2; TRBD2 matches at 7 bases. Germline V gives CDR1 LGHNA, CDR2 YNFKEQ. J was trimmed by 9 bases and V by 1 base; bases with no gene match: 5. The CDR3 length is 14 residues. CDR3 nucleotide sequence: TGTGCCAGCAGCCAAGGGGGGACTATTCGGGAGCTGTTTTTT. It yields the protein CASSQGGTIRELFF.

V gene TRBV5-1 combines with J gene TRBJ2-5; D may be TRBD2 (5 bases). CDR1 is SGHRS and CDR2 is YFSETQ in the germline V gene. V was cut by 3 bases and J by 2 bases, with 14 bases left in between. This CDR3 region has 15 residues. The DNA of the CDR3 is TGCGCCAGCAGCTCGTCCTGGGGAGCGCAAGAGACCCAGTACTTC. Translating it yields CASSSSWGAQETQYF.

The chain joins TRBV2 to TRBJ2-2; D uncertain. There are 14 residues in the CDR3. Trimming stripped 0 bases from V and 5 bases from J, with 7 bases between. From germline, CDR1 is SNHLY and CDR2 FYNNEI. The CDR3 loop reads CASSEAPGTGELFF. CDR3 nucleotides: TGTGCCAGCAGTGAAGCGCCCGGGACCGGGGAGCTGTTTTTT.

V usage is TRBV5-1 and J usage is TRBJ2-7; TRBD2 agrees at 8 bases. From germline, CDR1 is SGHRS and CDR2 YFSETQ. The CDR3 extends over 14 amino acids. With V trimmed by 1 base and J by 6 bases, 6 bases remained unmatched. CDR3 in amino acids: CASSLTSGMREQYF. The DNA of the CDR3 is TGCGCCAGCAGCTTGACTAGCGGAATGCGCGAGCAGTACTTC.

V is TRBV11-3 and J is TRBJ2-1; TRBD2 might be the D (6 bases). The V end lost 4 bases, the J end lost 3 bases, and 19 bases lay between the germline ends. The CDR3 contains 17 residues. Germline V CDR1 and CDR2: SGHNT, YENEEA. CDR3 sequence (DNA): TGTGCCAGCAGCTCGGGTTACTCCGGGAGTGTCTACAATGAGCAGTTCTTC. This encodes CASSSGYSGSVYNEQFF.

The genes are TRBV12-3 or TRBV12-4 and TRBJ2-1; 12 nucleotides line up with TRBD2. V was pared by 7 bases and J by 10 bases, with 5 bases of the junction left unmatched. The CDR3 has 13 residues. The CDR3 DNA follows: TGTGCCAGCACAGGACTAGCGGGGACCGAGCAGTTCTTC. Protein product: CASTGLAGTEQFF.

This chain joins TRBV7-2 and TRBJ2-7; TRBD1 agrees at 7 bases. CDR3 length: 15 residues. CDR1 is SGHTA and CDR2 is FQGNSA in the germline V gene. J was trimmed by 0 bases and V by 1 base; bases with no gene match: 3. The CDR3 bases are TGTGCCAGCAGCTTAGAGGGACAGTTCTCCTACGAGCAGTACTTC. Residues: CASSLEGQFSYEQYF.

A note on this clone: One junction end does not reproduce the germline sequence, and a read error may be involved. This chain links TRBV30 with TRBJ1-2, with D possibly matching TRBD1 (6 bases). The CDR3 has 13 amino acids. In germline, CDR1 is GTSNPN, CDR2 SVGIG (reference sequence). The CDR3 coding sequence is TGTGCCTGGAGCGTATCAGGGGCAGCTGCAACCTGCTTC. Amino acids: CAWSVSGAAATCF. Full variable domain (remainder filled in from reference TRBV30 and TRBJ1-2): SQTIHQWPATLVQPVGSPLSLECTVEGTSNPNLYWYRQAAGRGLQLLFYSVGIGQISSEVPQNLSASRPQDRQFILSSKKLLLSDSGFYLCAWSVSGAAATCFGSGTRLTVV.

In its sample, this clone was seen once. This chain links TRBV27 with TRBJ2-7, with 8 bases aligning to TRBD1. Germline CDR1 and CDR2: MNHEY and SMNVEV (reference sequence). V was clipped by 6 bases and J by 2 bases; unmatched bases: 3. CDR3 length: 13 residues. The CDR3 sequence is CASRRQGTYEQYF. As DNA, the CDR3 is TGTGCCAGCAGAAGACAGGGGACCTACGAGCAGTACTTC.

CDR3 region: CASSLAVRANEQFF. CDR3 DNA: TGTGCCAGCAGCTTAGCGGTTCGAGCCAATGAGCAGTTCTTC. This sequence joins TRBV7-9 and TRBJ2-1; D not resolved. Germline V lookup: CDR1 SEHNR, CDR2 FQNEAQ (reference sequence). The CDR3 runs to 14 residues. Deletions cut 0 bases from V and 6 bases from J, with 9 bases between.

The chain carries TRBV5-1 and TRBJ2-1; 7 bases are a match to TRBD1. This CDR3 spans 14 amino acids. CDR1 and CDR2 (germline): SGHRS, YFSETQ. V trimming: 4 bases; J trimming: 5 bases; junction bases outside the gene matches: 6. CDR3 sequence reads: CASSIRDSDNEQFF. CDR3 nucleotide sequence: TGCGCCAGCAGCATCCGGGACAGTGACAATGAGCAGTTCTTC.

The CDR3 spells CSVTGGVTEAFF. The CDR3 DNA follows: TGCAGCGTTACAGGGGGCGTCACTGAAGCTTTCTTT. The chain has TRBV29-1 and TRBJ1-1; 9 nucleotides match TRBD1. The V gene's germline CDR1 is SQVTM and CDR2 ANQGSEA. With 5 bases clipped from V and 4 bases from J, the junction kept 2 bases outside the gene matches. This CDR3 spans 12 amino acids.